This T cell receptor (beta chain) appears in the sequencing data of a study of T cells in Graves' hyperthyroidism and ophthalmopathy. Turning to this clonotype: What it binds is not known.

Whole-study findings and limits: Model predictions of ophthalmopathy came a median approximately 6 months before onset. Most thyroid clonotypes expanded above 0.001 appeared in blood too.

Researchers took RNA transcripts and amplified the TCR beta CDR3 regions from them. HTBI primers were the set used in a first-round RT-PCR of the TCR CDR3. TCRdb recomputed calls from the multiplex PCR reads with MiXCR, one row per CDR3 protein. The sample includes hundreds of thousands of distinct CDR3 sequences, 12% to 15% seen only once; the top ten take roughly 14%. Exclusion criteria comprised uncontrolled infection, other autoimmune disease, pregnancy or lactation. Diagnostic assessment was based on clinical symptoms, serum thyroxine and TRAb, thyroid ultrasound and orbital computed tomography. The germline V and J ends were trimmed by 4 bases and 2 bases, with 21 bases remaining between them. The germline V gene encodes CDR1 MGHRA and CDR2 YSYEKL. The CDR3 consists of 17 residues.

The rearrangement joins TRBV4-1 to TRBJ2-7, with a weak D call TRBD2 (6 bases). Sequenced sample: blood. The TCR originated in a woman aged 40 to 50 with Graves' hyperthyroidism. The CDR3 loop is CASSPPPLGPGAYEQYF. The DNA for the CDR3 is TGCGCCAGCAGCCCCCCCCCCTTGGGACCGGGGGCCTACGAGCAGTACTTC.